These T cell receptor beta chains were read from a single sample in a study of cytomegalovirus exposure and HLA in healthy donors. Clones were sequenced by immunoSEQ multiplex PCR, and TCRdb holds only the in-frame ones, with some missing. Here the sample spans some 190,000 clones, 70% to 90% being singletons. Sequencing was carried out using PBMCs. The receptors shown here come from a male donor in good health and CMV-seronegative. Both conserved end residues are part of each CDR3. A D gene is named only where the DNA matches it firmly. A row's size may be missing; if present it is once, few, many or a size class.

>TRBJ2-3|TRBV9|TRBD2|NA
TGTGCCAGCAGCGTAGCAGCGGGGGTAGGAGATACGCAGTATTTT
CASSVAAGVGDTQYF
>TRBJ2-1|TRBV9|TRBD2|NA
TGTGCCAGCAGCGTAGCCAGCGGGAGACCCAATGAGCAGTTCTTC
CASSVASGRPNEQFF
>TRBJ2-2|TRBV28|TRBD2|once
TGTGCCAGCAGTTCGGGACTAGCGGGAGTCGGGGAGCTGTTTTTT
CASSSGLAGVGELFF
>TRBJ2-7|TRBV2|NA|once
TGTGCCAGCATCTCCGAGGGCAGGGGACAGCAGTACTTC
CASISEGRGQQYF
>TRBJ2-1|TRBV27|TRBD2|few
TGTGCCAGCAGTCCTAGCGGGGGTGTTTACAATGAGCAGTTCTTC
CASSPSGGVYNEQFF
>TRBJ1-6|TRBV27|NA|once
TGTGCCAGCAGTTTAGGCCCGGGATACCCCCTCCACTTT
CASSLGPGYPLHF
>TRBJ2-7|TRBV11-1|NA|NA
TGTGCCAGCAGCTTAGAGGGGTCCTACGAGCAGTACTTC
CASSLEGSYEQYF
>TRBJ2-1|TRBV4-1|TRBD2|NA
TGCGCCAGCAGCCAACCAATCCCACTTGAGCGGGAGAAAGAGCAGTTCTTC
CASSQPIPLEREKEQFF
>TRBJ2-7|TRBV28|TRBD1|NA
TGTGCCAGCAGTCACAGGGGGCGAGGCGAGCAGTACTTC
CASSHRGRGEQYF
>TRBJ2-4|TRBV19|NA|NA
TGTGCCAGTAGTATCGTCACTAGCCCGGCCAAAAACATTCAGTACTTC
CASSIVTSPAKNIQYF
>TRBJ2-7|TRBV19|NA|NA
TGTGCCAGTAGTATAGGTAGGACTTCTCCCTTCGAGCAGTACTTC
CASSIGRTSPFEQYF
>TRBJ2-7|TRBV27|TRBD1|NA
TGTGCCAGCAGTTCGCCGACAGGGGCCTACGAGCAGTACTTC
CASSSPTGAYEQYF
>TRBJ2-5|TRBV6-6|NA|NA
TGTGCCAGCAGTTCCTTGAGATTAAGACAGAACCAGTACTTC
CASSSLRLRQNQYF
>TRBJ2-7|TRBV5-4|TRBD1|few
TGTGCCAGCAGCCCTGGGGACAGGGACTACGAGCAGTACTTC
CASSPGDRDYEQYF
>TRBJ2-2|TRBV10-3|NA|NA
TGTGCCATCAGCGGACAGCTGAACACCGGGGAGCTGTTTTTT
CAISGQLNTGELFF
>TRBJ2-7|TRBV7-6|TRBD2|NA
TGTGCCAGCAGCTTGGGGACTAGCGGGACTCAATTCCACTACGAGCAGTACTTC
CASSLGTSGTQFHYEQYF
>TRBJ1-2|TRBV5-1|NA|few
TGCGCCAGCAGCTCCACCAGGGTTGGCTACACCTTC
CASSSTRVGYTF
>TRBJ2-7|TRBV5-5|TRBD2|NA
TGTGCCAGCAGCTGGGGGGGGGTGCTGGGCTACGAGCAGTACTTC
CASSWGGVLGYEQYF
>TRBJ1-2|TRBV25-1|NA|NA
TGTGCCAGCAGGGGAGGGAGCTATGGCTACCCCTTC
CASRGGSYGYPF
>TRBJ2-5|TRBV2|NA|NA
TGTGCCAGCATCGGAGCTGGAGAGACCCAGTACTTC
CASIGAGETQYF
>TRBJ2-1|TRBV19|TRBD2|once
TGTGCCAGTAGTATAGCTAGCGGACGGTCCGATGAGCAGTTCTTC
CASSIASGRSDEQFF
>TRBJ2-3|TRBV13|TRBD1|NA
TGTGCCAGCAGCGGGACAGGTTCAGATACGCAGTATTTT
CASSGTGSDTQYF
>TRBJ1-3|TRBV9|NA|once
TGTGCCAGCAGCCCACGGGTCAGGACTCCCGTCGGAAACACCATATATTTT
CASSPRVRTPVGNTIYF
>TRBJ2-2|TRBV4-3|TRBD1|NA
TGCGCCAGCAGCCAAGATCTGGTGACAGGGGTGTTCGCGAACACCGGGGAGCTGTTTTTT
CASSQDLVTGVFANTGELFF
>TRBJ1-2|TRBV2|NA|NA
TGTGCCAGCAGTGGCGGGGGGGAAATCTATGGCTACACCTTC
CASSGGGEIYGYTF
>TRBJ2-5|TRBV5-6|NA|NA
TGTGCCAGCAGCTTGACAGGGTCCCAAGAGACCCAGTACTTC
CASSLTGSQETQYF
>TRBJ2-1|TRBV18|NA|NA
TGTGCCAGCTCACCACCCCCGGACAGTCCGTCCTACAATGAGCAGTTCTTC
CASSPPPDSPSYNEQFF